The source of this T cell receptor (beta chain) is a study of response to subunit inactivated influenza vaccine. Notes on the study in general: After each seasonal influenza vaccination, few new T cells are recruited, the authors suggested.

In the case of this clonotype: Its antigen is as yet unknown.

The trim removed 5 bases at V and 4 bases at J, leaving 6 bases unmatched. This CDR3 is 14 amino acids long. TCRdb fed the RT-PCR reads into MiXCR, producing one record per CDR3 protein. The repertoire includes about 700,000 distinct CDR3 sequences, 14% of them detected once, and 7.5% to 8% sits in the top ten. The sequencing used PBMCs from blood, collected 14 to 15 days before vaccination. This chain joins TRBV12-3 or TRBV12-4 and TRBJ1-1, with 8 bases that match TRBD1. This receptor was obtained from a man over 45 who received an inactivated influenza vaccine. For the CDR3, the DNA is TGTGCCAGCAGTCTCAGGGGGCTAATCACTGAAGCTTTCTTT. Translation: CASSLRGLITEAFF.